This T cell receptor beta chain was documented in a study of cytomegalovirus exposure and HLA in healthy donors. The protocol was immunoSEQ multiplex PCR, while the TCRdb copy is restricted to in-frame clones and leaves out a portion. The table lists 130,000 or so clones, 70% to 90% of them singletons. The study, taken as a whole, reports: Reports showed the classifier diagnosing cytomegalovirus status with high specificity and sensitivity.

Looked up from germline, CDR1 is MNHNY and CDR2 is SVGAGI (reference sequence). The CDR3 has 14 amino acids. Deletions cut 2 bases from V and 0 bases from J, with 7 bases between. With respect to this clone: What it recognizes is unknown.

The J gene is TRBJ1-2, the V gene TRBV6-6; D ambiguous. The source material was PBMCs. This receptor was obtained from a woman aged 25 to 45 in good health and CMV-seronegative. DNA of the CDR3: TGTGCCAGCAGTTACGTAACAGCTAACTATGGCTACACCTTC. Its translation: CASSYVTANYGYTF.